The present entry profiles one T cell receptor (beta chain) with its context. Germline assignment: CDR1 LNHDA and CDR2 SQIVND (reference sequence). The CDR3 covers 14 residues. V was cut by 3 bases and J by 1 base, with 9 bases left in between. These data come from a study of blood T cell repertoires in COVID-19. Study in general: COVID-19 samples collected from the United States, Italy and Spain covered acute and convalescent phases. From T cells, B-cell-depleted T cells, or PBMCs came the material, which was cDNA or gDNA.

Authors' methods: Quantification of nucleated cells was approximated via reference gene primer amplification. This table comes from immunoSEQ multiplex PCR, and its TCRdb copy is limited to in-frame clones, with some not included. V and J calls and clone size are as listed in that table; D and trimming were resolved from the DNA. The sample shows tens of thousands of clones, 60% to 85% of them seen only once. V usage is TRBV19 and J usage is TRBJ2-5, with D hard to call. The receptor was isolated from a human donor in a cohort sampled during active COVID-19. Sequenced input: peripheral blood. The CDR3 region has the DNA TGTGCCAGTAGTATCGTACACCTCCAAGAGACCCAGTACTTC. Protein sequence: CASSIVHLQETQYF.